The 15 T cell receptor beta chains below all came from one sample that was sequenced in a study of T-cell reconstitution after alpha-beta-depleted transplantation in children. Unique molecular identifiers were incorporated during preparation of the TCRbeta library. TCRdb reanalysed the PCR reads using MiXCR and keeps one entry per CDR3 protein. The table includes hundreds of thousands of distinct CDR3 sequences, around 9.6% detected once. Material: PBMCs from the stem cell graft donor, obtained from the stem cell graft. The receptors derive from a human donor who donated a stem cell graft to a child with SCID.

The table lists this clonotype with a count of one. The rearrangement links TRBV5-6 to TRBJ2-1, with TRBD2 matching 11 bases. V was pared by 1 base and J by 7 bases, with 7 bases of the junction left unmatched. In germline, CDR1 is SGHDT, CDR2 YYEEEE. The CDR3 has 16 amino acids. CDR3 nucleotides: TGTGCCAGCAGCTTGCTGACTAGCGGGATTCCTAATGAGCAGTTCTTC. Translation gives CASSLLTSGIPNEQFF.

There are many counts of this clonotype. The chain joins TRBV10-3 to TRBJ1-1; D is possibly TRBD1 (6 bases). Germline CDR1 is ENHRY and CDR2 is SYGVKD. The CDR3 is made up of 14 amino acids. V lost 4 bases, J lost 4 bases, and 13 bases lay in between. In DNA form, the CDR3 reads TGTGCCATCAGTGGGACGACAGGTCTCACTGAAGCTTTCTTT. It codes for CAISGTTGLTEAFF.

The chain carries TRBV20-1 and TRBJ1-5; 9 bases are shared with TRBD1. Per the germline V gene, CDR1 is DFQATT and CDR2 is SNEGSKA (reference sequence). The CDR3 runs 14 residues. In nucleotides, the CDR3 is TGCAGCGGATCGGACAGGGGCCCCAATCAGCCCCAGCATTTT. It translates to CSGSDRGPNQPQHF.

This chain uses TRBV5-1 with TRBJ2-7; TRBD1 might be the D (6 bases). This CDR3 has 13 residues. V was clipped by 6 bases and J by 0 bases, with 10 bases between them. Germline CDR1 reads SGHRS; CDR2 reads YFSETQ. The CDR3 spells CASTRDNSYEQYF. The DNA for the CDR3 is TGCGCCAGCACCCGGGACAACTCCTACGAGCAGTACTTC.

This clonotype was observed a handful of times. The V call is TRBV7-8, the J call TRBJ2-4; TRBD1 agrees at 7 bases. CDR1 is SGHVS and CDR2 is FQNEAQ in the germline V gene. This CDR3 is built from 17 residues. J was trimmed by 0 bases and V by 2 bases; bases with no gene match: 7. The CDR3 nucleotides are TGTGCCAGCAGCTTAAGGCGGCCAGGGGGAGCCAAAAACATTCAGTACTTC. It encodes CASSLRRPGGAKNIQYF.

The sample holds a few counts of this clonotype. The J gene is TRBJ2-7, the V gene TRBV12-3 or TRBV12-4; D might be TRBD2 (7 bases). Trimming shortened V by 4 bases and J by 2 bases, and 9 bases separated the two germline ends. The CDR3 totals 13 residues. Here the CDR3 reads CASSWGGAYEQYF. CDR3 in DNA: TGTGCCAGCAGTTGGGGGGGCGCCTACGAGCAGTACTTC.

The CDR3 coding sequence is TGTGCCACCAGTGTCGGGGCGACAGATACGCAGTATTTT. It specifies CATSVGATDTQYF. The gene calls are TRBV24-1 and TRBJ2-3; possibly TRBD1 or TRBD2 for D (5 bases each). V was clipped by 5 bases and J by 3 bases, with 8 bases between them. Germline V gene data show CDR1 as KGHDR and CDR2 as SFDVKD. CDR3 size: 13 residues.

This clonotype was counted only a few times. This rearrangement joins TRBV2 to TRBJ2-6; TRBD1 matches 7 bases. Germline V gene data show CDR1 as SNHLY and CDR2 as FYNNEI. Trimming at V came to 9 bases and at J to 0 bases, leaving 8 bases not matched to a gene. The CDR3 length is 16 residues. The CDR3 loop is CARNRDSPSGANVLTF. Here the CDR3 DNA reads TGTGCCAGGAACCGGGACAGCCCCTCTGGGGCCAACGTCCTGACTTTC.

V usage is TRBV5-1 and J usage is TRBJ2-5; no clear D gene. Looked up from germline, CDR1 is SGHRS and CDR2 is YFSETQ. The CDR3 covers 14 residues. V shed 5 bases and J shed 2 bases, with 13 bases lying between them. CDR3 sequence reads: CASSNNRVQETQYF. The DNA for the CDR3 is TGCGCCAGCAGTAATAACCGGGTTCAAGAGACCCAGTACTTC.

This clonotype was recorded at least ten times. This chain uses TRBV7-6 with TRBJ2-2, with 9 bases lining up with TRBD1. With V trimmed by 5 bases and J by 1 base, 5 bases remained unmatched. The CDR3 consists of 16 residues. In germline, CDR1 is SGHVS, CDR2 FNYEAQ. The chain's CDR3 is CASSRDRDRNTGELFF. The CDR3, as DNA: TGTGCCAGCAGCCGGGACAGGGACAGGAACACCGGGGAGCTGTTTTTT.

The CDR3 region has the DNA TGTGCCAGCAGTCCCCTGCGGGGGTCTTTGAGAGAGACTAGTGAGACCCAGTACTTC. Translation gives CASSPLRGSLRETSETQYF. The genes are TRBV27 and TRBJ2-5, with 7 bases identical to TRBD2. CDR1 MNHEY and CDR2 SMNVEV come from the germline V gene (reference sequence). The CDR3 has 19 amino acids. Trimming removed 5 bases from V and 5 bases from J; junction bases left unmatched: 23.

This chain joins TRBV12-3 or TRBV12-4 and TRBJ2-2; 12 bases line up with TRBD2. The CDR3 sequence is 15 residues long. With 6 bases clipped from V and 4 bases from J, the junction kept 3 bases outside the gene matches. This CDR3 is CASRLAGGLTGELFF. CDR3 DNA sequence: TGTGCCAGCAGACTAGCGGGGGGTCTCACCGGGGAGCTGTTTTTT.

The sample holds a few counts of this clonotype. The V and J genes are TRBV7-9 and TRBJ2-1, with 8 nucleotides matching TRBD1. This CDR3 has 14 residues. V was clipped by 4 bases and J by 6 bases; unmatched bases: 5. Germline V lookup: CDR1 SEHNR, CDR2 FQNEAQ (reference sequence). The CDR3 loop is CASSSGGSGNEQFF. CDR3 in DNA: TGTGCCAGCAGCTCAGGGGGCAGTGGCAATGAGCAGTTCTTC.

The V call is TRBV5-6, the J call TRBJ2-1; no clear D gene. Germline loops: CDR1 SGHDT, CDR2 YYEEEE. V was clipped by 2 bases and J by 0 bases, with 9 bases between them. The CDR3 is 15 amino acids. For the CDR3, the DNA is TGTGCCAGCAGCTTTGGGTCCTACTCCTACAATGAGCAGTTCTTC. It codes for CASSFGSYSYNEQFF.

The CDR3 is CASTGQGAVNEQFF. The CDR3 bases are TGTGCCAGCACCGGACAGGGGGCGGTAAATGAGCAGTTCTTC. The chain is built from TRBV12-3 or TRBV12-4 and TRBJ2-1; TRBD1 aligns across 11 bases. V dropped 7 bases and J dropped 7; count of bases not matched to a gene: 6. The CDR3 runs to 14 residues.